This TCR beta chain was identified during a study of CD8+ T cells in alopecia areata. The wider study: The SALT score measured affected scalp surface percentage in treated patients.

Findings and limits, study-wide: One nonresponder leaves baseline CD8+ expansion's link to response uncertain. Throughout tofacitinib, many expanded lesional clones continued to persist in scalp and blood.

Extraction and reverse transcription of RNA yielded cDNA as the sequencing template. TCRdb keeps only in-frame clones here, not all; method: immunoSEQ multiplex PCR. The sample lists about 290,000 clones, roughly 64% occurring once. Treatment: oral pan-JAK inhibitor, 5-10 mg twice daily. The investigators collected lesional scalp punch biopsies and peripheral blood from alopecia areata patients. The CDR3 spans 12 residues. Trimming took off 0 bases at V and 7 bases at J, with 6 bases between the two ends. Germline V gives CDR1 SGHTA, CDR2 FQGNSA. Worth noting for this clone: The antigen is unknown.

Sequences were derived from CD4+ T cells sorted from blood, sampled at week 24, from a patient treated with tofacitinib. The sequence derives from a human donor with alopecia areata. V and J are TRBV7-2 and TRBJ1-1; D not certain. CDR3 DNA: TGTGCCAGCAGCTTAGCGCTCGGTGAAGCTTTCTTT. Translated: CASSLALGEAFF.